This is a list of T cell receptor beta chains from one sample in a study of cytomegalovirus exposure and HLA in healthy donors. Assay used: immunoSEQ multiplex PCR; TCRdb lists only in-frame clones, some missing. Of about 80,000 clones listed, 62% were seen once; the top ten hold 3.5% to 4.5%. The sequenced sample consisted of PBMCs. Every receptor here comes from a male donor in good health and CMV-seropositive. CDR3s include the opening cysteine and the closing phenylalanine or tryptophan. The D gene is left open where the match is weak. Some rows have no size entry. The others give once, few or many, or a class for an expanded clone.

TRBJ2-7 | 16 | NA | NA | TRBV7-2 | CASSLGWRTVWYEQYF | TGTGCCAGCAGCTTAGGCTGGAGGACAGTCTGGTACGAGCAGTACTTC
TRBJ1-2 | 15 | NA | NA | TRBV6-5 | CASSYSPLSNYGYTF | TGTGCCAGCAGTTACTCGCCGTTGAGTAACTATGGCTACACCTTC
TRBJ1-4 | 13 | NA | NA | TRBV5-1 | CASSFGTFEKLFF | TGCGCCAGCAGCTTCGGGACATTCGAAAAACTGTTTTTT
TRBJ1-4 | 15 | NA | NA | TRBV15 | CATSRAEESREKLFF | TGTGCCACCAGCAGAGCCGAGGAATCTAGGGAAAAACTGTTTTTT
TRBJ1-2 | 14 | NA | NA | TRBV28 | CASNTQMANYGYTF | TGTGCCAGCAATACCCAGATGGCTAACTATGGCTACACCTTC
TRBJ2-5 | 14 | NA | NA | TRBV30 | CAWSVGSLEETQYF | TGTGCCTGGAGTGTTGGTTCCCTGGAGGAGACCCAGTACTTC
TRBJ2-1 | 14 | TRBD1 | NA | TRBV2 | CASRETGPYNEQFF | TGTGCCAGCAGGGAGACAGGGCCCTACAATGAGCAGTTCTTC
TRBJ1-4 | 13 | NA | NA | TRBV30 | CAWSTGWGAKLFF | TGTGCCTGGAGTACAGGGTGGGGTGCAAAACTGTTCTTT
TRBJ2-2 | 14 | TRBD2 | NA | TRBV27 | CASTFRGSSGELFF | TGTGCCAGCACCTTTCGCGGGAGTTCCGGGGAGCTGTTTTTT
TRBJ1-3 | 12 | NA | once | TRBV2 | CASRAAGNTIYF | TGTGCCAGCAGGGCAGCTGGAAACACCATATATTTT
TRBJ2-1 | 12 | TRBD2 | NA | TRBV2 | CASSEGGNEQFF | TGTGCCAGCAGTGAGGGGGGGAATGAGCAGTTCTTC
TRBJ1-1 | 16 | NA | NA | TRBV18 | CASSPGRGGGNTEAFF | TGTGCCAGCTCACCAGGAAGGGGAGGGGGTAACACTGAAGCTTTCTTT
TRBJ2-1 | 15 | NA | few | TRBV6-5 | CASSYWAGDNNEQFF | TGTGCCAGCAGTTACTGGGCGGGGGACAACAATGAGCAGTTCTTC
TRBJ2-3 | 12 | NA | NA | TRBV7-2 | CASKANGDTQYF | TGTGCCAGCAAAGCTAACGGAGATACGCAGTATTTT
TRBJ2-1 | 14 | TRBD2 | NA | TRBV18 | CASSGLAGYNEQFF | TGTGCCAGCTCCGGACTAGCGGGGTACAATGAGCAGTTCTTC
TRBJ2-7 | 10 | TRBD1 | NA | TRBV7-2 | CASGTGTYYF | TGTGCCAGCGGGACAGGGACTTATTACTTC
TRBJ2-2 | 13 | NA | once | TRBV11-3 | CASSPTIPGELFF | TGTGCCAGCAGCCCGACTATCCCCGGGGAGCTGTTTTTT
TRBJ1-4 | 15 | NA | NA | TRBV30 | CAWTVRQTTNEKLFF | TGTGCCTGGACCGTTCGACAGACAACTAATGAAAAACTGTTTTTT
TRBJ2-7 | 14 | TRBD2 | few | TRBV6-5 | CASSYGGRLDEQYF | TGTGCCAGCAGTTATGGCGGGAGGCTAGACGAGCAGTACTTC
TRBJ2-1 | 15 | NA | NA | TRBV19 | CASSISSSGYNEQFF | TGTGCCAGTAGTATATCTTCGTCAGGGTACAATGAGCAGTTCTTC
TRBJ2-7 | 12 | NA | NA | TRBV28 | CASGARTYEQYF | TGTGCCAGCGGGGCTAGGACCTACGAGCAGTACTTC
TRBJ2-3 | 13 | NA | few | TRBV30 | CAWTKYKAGTQYF | TGTGCCTGGACCAAATATAAGGCAGGAACGCAGTATTTT
TRBJ2-3 | 15 | TRBD2 | few | TRBV15 | CATSSSSGRADTQYF | TGTGCCACCAGCAGTTCTAGCGGGAGGGCAGATACGCAGTATTTT
TRBJ2-1 | 15 | TRBD2 | NA | TRBV5-6 | CASSPGTSATNEQFF | TGTGCCAGCAGCCCCGGGACTAGCGCGACCAATGAGCAGTTCTTC
TRBJ1-2 | 15 | NA | NA | TRBV9 | CASSVAVGQIYGYTF | TGTGCCAGCAGCGTAGCTGTAGGACAGATCTATGGCTACACCTTC
TRBJ2-1 | 17 | TRBD2 | few | TRBV9 | CASSVGIGTREYNEQFF | TGTGCCAGCAGCGTAGGAATTGGGACTAGGGAGTACAATGAGCAGTTCTTC
TRBJ2-1 | 14 | TRBD2 | NA | TRBV2 | CASSASGRANEQFF | TGTGCCAGCAGTGCTAGCGGGAGAGCCAATGAGCAGTTCTTC
TRBJ2-5 | 17 | NA | NA | TRBV4-3 | CASSQEGRYPGQETQYF | TGCGCCAGCAGCCAAGAGGGGAGGTACCCTGGCCAAGAGACCCAGTACTTC
TRBJ2-5 | 13 | NA | NA | TRBV6-5 | CASSYSGPETQYF | TGTGCCAGCAGTTATTCAGGGCCAGAGACCCAGTACTTC
TRBJ2-7 | 17 | TRBD2 | few | TRBV5-4 | CASSLGLAGGGSYEQYF | TGTGCCAGCAGCTTGGGGCTAGCGGGAGGGGGCTCCTACGAGCAGTACTTC
TRBJ2-3 | 15 | TRBD2 | NA | TRBV30 | CAWSEGSGFTDTQYF | TGTGCCTGGAGTGAGGGTAGCGGGTTCACAGATACGCAGTATTTT
TRBJ1-1 | 13 | NA | NA | TRBV27 | CASSFQGGTEAFF | TGTGCCAGCAGTTTTCAGGGCGGCACTGAAGCTTTCTTT
TRBJ2-7 | 14 | NA | NA | TRBV9 | CASSPLGRGDEQYF | TGTGCCAGCAGCCCCCTGGGCAGGGGAGACGAGCAGTACTTC
TRBJ1-1 | 17 | TRBD1 | once | TRBV9 | CASSVGLGQSSNTEAFF | TGTGCCAGCAGCGTAGGTTTGGGACAGTCTTCGAACACTGAAGCTTTCTTT
TRBJ1-5 | 15 | NA | few | TRBV4-3 | CASSQDANSNQPQHF | TGCGCCAGCAGCCAAGATGCGAATAGCAATCAGCCCCAGCATTTT
TRBJ1-3 | 13 | TRBD1 | NA | TRBV5-4 | CASGTGVENTIYF | TGTGCCAGCGGCACAGGGGTGGAAAACACCATATATTTT
TRBJ2-5 | 12 | NA | few | TRBV29-1 | CSVGGRQETQYF | TGCAGCGTTGGTGGGCGCCAAGAGACCCAGTACTTC